The 27 T cell receptor beta chains listed next were all sequenced from one sample in a study of T-cell reconstitution after alpha-beta-depleted transplantation in children. TCRbeta library construction was performed incorporating unique molecular identifiers. TCRdb re-called the PCR reads through MiXCR, storing one row per CDR3 protein. Of hundreds of thousands of distinct CDR3 sequences in the sample, roughly 15% were seen once. The material sequenced was PBMCs, mostly from graft donor cells, taken 360 days after TCRalphabeta/CD19-depleted stem cell transplant. The receptors come from a male patient under 18 who had a stem cell transplant for acute lymphoblastic leukemia, so the T cells may come from the graft donor.

This clonotype occurred a few times. The rearrangement joins TRBV9 to TRBJ2-2; TRBD1 matches 12 bases. Germline loops: CDR1 SGDLS, CDR2 YYNGEE. The ends lost 5 bases at V and 1 base at J; junction bases unmatched: 6. The length of the CDR3 is 17 residues. The chain's CDR3 is CASRSGQGAKNTGELFF. The DNA of the CDR3 is TGTGCCAGCAGGTCGGGACAGGGGGCCAAGAACACCGGGGAGCTGTTTTTT. Using reference TRBV9 and TRBJ2-2 for the parts outside the CDR3, the full variable domain is DSGVTQTPKHLITATGQRVTLRCSPRSGDLSVYWYQQSLDQGLQFLIQYYNGEERAKGNILERFSAQQFPDLHSELNLSSLELGDSALYFCASRSGQGAKNTGELFFGEGSRLTVL.

This clonotype was seen a few times. This chain uses TRBV9 with TRBJ2-1; D remains ambiguous. The V end was cut by 3 bases, the J end by 5 bases, with 24 bases between. CDR1 and CDR2 (germline): SGDLS, YYNGEE. The CDR3 extends over 18 amino acids. This CDR3 is CASSEGGLGPVRHNEQFF. CDR3 in DNA: TGTGCCAGCAGCGAAGGCGGTTTGGGCCCGGTGCGACACAATGAGCAGTTCTTC.

Many counts were recorded for this clonotype. The chain uses TRBV5-1 and TRBJ1-1; 8 bases line up with TRBD1. Trimming at V came to 1 base and at J to 3 bases, leaving 2 bases not matched to a gene. Looked up from germline, CDR1 is SGHRS and CDR2 is YFSETQ. The CDR3 has 14 residues. CDR3 bases: TGCGCCAGCAGCTTGCAGGGGGCCTACACTGAAGCTTTCTTT. Its translation is CASSLQGAYTEAFF. Full variable domain (outside the CDR3, taken from reference TRBV5-1 and TRBJ1-1): KAGVTQTPRYLIKTRGQQVTLSCSPISGHRSVSWYQQTPGQGLQFLFEYFSETQRNKGNFPGRFSGRQFSNSRSEMNVSTLELGDSALYLCASSLQGAYTEAFFGQGTRLTVV.

DNA of the CDR3: TGTGCCAGCAGCTTAGTTTCTCGGGACAAACCCACAGATACGCAGTATTTT. Protein product: CASSLVSRDKPTDTQYF. This chain joins TRBV7-6 and TRBJ2-3, with a weak D call TRBD1 (6 bases). The CDR3 is 17 amino acids. CDR1 and CDR2 from the germline V gene are SGHVS and FNYEAQ. The V end lost 1 base, the J end lost 2 bases, and 16 bases lay between the germline ends.

The rearrangement joins TRBV4-1 to TRBJ2-1, with D perhaps TRBD2 (6 bases). This CDR3 is 17 amino acids long. Deletions cut 4 bases from V and 4 bases from J, with 20 bases between. The germline gives CDR1 MGHRA, CDR2 YSYEKL. The CDR3 sequence is CASSPGGPFTLYNEQFF. CDR3 sequence (DNA): TGCGCCAGCAGCCCCGGGGGACCCTTCACACTTTACAATGAGCAGTTCTTC.

The rearrangement links TRBV15 to TRBJ2-5; tentative D call: TRBD1 (5 bases). The CDR3 spans 14 residues. The V end was cut by 8 bases, the J end by 1 base, with 14 bases between. Per the germline V gene, CDR1 is LNHNV and CDR2 is YYDKDF (reference sequence). The CDR3 DNA reads as TGTGCCACCGGGGAAGACAGAATCCAAGAGACCCAGTACTTC. This gives the protein CATGEDRIQETQYF.

The rearrangement joins TRBV27 to TRBJ2-3; 9 bases agree with TRBD2. The length of the CDR3 is 15 residues. Germline lookup yields CDR1 MNHEY and CDR2 SMNVEV (reference sequence). With 5 bases clipped from V and 2 bases from J, the junction kept 5 bases outside the gene matches. The CDR3 here is CASSSRLAATDTQYF. In DNA form, the CDR3 reads TGTGCCAGCAGTAGCCGACTAGCGGCCACAGATACGCAGTATTTT.

At least ten counts were recorded for this clonotype. The chain is built from TRBV9 and TRBJ1-4; TRBD1 is a possible D gene (6 bases). CDR3 length: 15 amino acids. From germline, CDR1 is SGDLS and CDR2 YYNGEE. Trimming shortened V by 4 bases and J by 7 bases, and 17 bases separated the two germline ends. The CDR3 sequence: CASSLNPGEGEKLFF. As DNA, the CDR3 is TGTGCCAGCAGCTTAAACCCAGGGGAAGGTGAAAAACTGTTTTTT. Complete variable domain (other parts from reference TRBV9 and TRBJ1-4): DSGVTQTPKHLITATGQRVTLRCSPRSGDLSVYWYQQSLDQGLQFLIQYYNGEERAKGNILERFSAQQFPDLHSELNLSSLELGDSALYFCASSLNPGEGEKLFFGSGTQLSVL.

This clonotype was seen a few times. CDR3 DNA sequence: TGTGCCAGCAGTTTCTCACGGATTCTCAGCTCCTACGAGCAGTACTTC. It encodes CASSFSRILSSYEQYF. This chain uses TRBV28 with TRBJ2-7; D remains ambiguous. Germline V CDR1 and CDR2: MDHEN, SYDVKM. The germline V and J ends were trimmed by 3 bases and 0 bases, with 15 bases remaining between them. The CDR3 is made up of 16 amino acids.

This clonotype has just a few counts. The chain couples TRBV3-1 to TRBJ2-2; possibly TRBD1 for D (6 bases). V was shortened by 4 bases and J by 5 bases, with 14 bases between the two germline ends. CDR1 LGHDT and CDR2 YNNKEL come from the germline V gene (reference sequence). CDR3 length: 15 amino acids. The CDR3 loop reads CASSPETGWTGELFF. The CDR3 bases are TGTGCCAGCAGCCCGGAAACAGGGTGGACCGGGGAGCTGTTTTTT.

The chain is built from TRBV9 and TRBJ2-6; D not resolved. Germline CDR1 reads SGDLS; CDR2 reads YYNGEE. CDR3 length: 15 residues. The ends were cut back, 1 base at V and 4 bases at J, with 9 bases in the middle. Here the CDR3 reads CASSVMGTGANVLTF. In DNA, the CDR3 is TGTGCCAGCAGCGTAATGGGCACCGGGGCCAACGTCCTGACTTTC. The full variable domain, in which reference TRBV9 and TRBJ2-6 provide the parts outside the CDR3, is DSGVTQTPKHLITATGQRVTLRCSPRSGDLSVYWYQQSLDQGLQFLIQYYNGEERAKGNILERFSAQQFPDLHSELNLSSLELGDSALYFCASSVMGTGANVLTFGAGSRLTVL.

In this sample, this clonotype turned up a few times. This chain connects TRBV5-1 to TRBJ1-5, with D possibly being TRBD1 (5 bases). Germline V lookup: CDR1 SGHRS, CDR2 YFSETQ. Trimming shortened V by 1 base and J by 0 bases, and 8 bases separated the two germline ends. This CDR3 has 15 amino acids. Here the CDR3 reads CASSLSGGSNQPQHF. The CDR3 DNA sequence: TGCGCCAGCAGCTTGTCGGGGGGTAGCAATCAGCCCCAGCATTTT.

This chain uses TRBV5-1 with TRBJ2-2, with 8 bases fitting TRBD1. The CDR3 is made up of 16 amino acids. V lost 2 bases and J lost 4; bases outside the gene matches: 7. Germline CDR1 is SGHRS and CDR2 is YFSETQ. The CDR3 region is CASSFNGQGITGELFF. The DNA for the CDR3 is TGCGCCAGCAGCTTTAACGGACAGGGAATCACCGGGGAGCTGTTTTTT.

V and J are TRBV12-3 or TRBV12-4 and TRBJ2-1, with 11 bases identical to TRBD2. After removal of 5 bases from V and 6 bases from J, the junction contained 12 bases not matched to a gene. The CDR3 totals 17 residues. This CDR3 reads CASSRLTGLAEINEQFF. Written as DNA, the CDR3 is TGTGCCAGCAGTAGACTGACGGGACTAGCGGAAATCAATGAGCAGTTCTTC.

Note on this clonotype: The junction and the germline gene differ at one end; a read error may be behind it. This chain connects TRBV5-3 to TRBJ2-1; 10 bases are a match to TRBD2. TRBV5-3 is labeled an ORF, and its function is uncertain. CDR3 length: 19 residues. The DNA of the CDR3 is TGTGCCAGCAGCTTGGACAGCTTCTTTCTAGCGGGAGATAACAATGAGCAGTTCTTC. Its protein is CASSLDSFFLAGDNNEQFF.

The rearrangement joins TRBV6-2 or TRBV6-3 to TRBJ2-7, with 9 positions matching TRBD1. Germline-derived CDR1 and CDR2 are MNHEY and SVGEGT. J gave up 4 bases and V 3 bases, and 4 bases lay outside the gene matches. The CDR3 is 14 amino acids. The CDR3 protein is CASSYGTGFYEQYF. CDR3 coding DNA: TGTGCCAGCAGTTATGGGACAGGGTTTTACGAGCAGTACTTC.

The sample holds one count of this clonotype. The chain couples TRBV5-1 to TRBJ2-1, with TRBD2 matching 11 bases. Trimming at V came to 0 bases and at J to 4 bases, leaving 12 bases not matched to a gene. This CDR3 region has 19 residues. Per the germline V gene, CDR1 is SGHRS and CDR2 is YFSETQ. The CDR3 protein is CASSLDPQLAGAPYNEQFF. CDR3 nucleotide sequence: TGCGCCAGCAGCTTGGACCCCCAACTAGCGGGAGCCCCTTACAATGAGCAGTTCTTC.

This chain links TRBV7-9 with TRBJ2-7; 9 bases map to TRBD2. The CDR3 extends over 15 amino acids. Per the germline V gene, CDR1 is SEHNR and CDR2 is FQNEAQ (reference sequence). Trimming cost V 7 bases and J 0 bases; bases outside gene matches: 7. The CDR3 coding sequence is TGTGCCAGCATTGCAAAGACTAGCGGCTCCTACGAGCAGTACTTC. Translating it yields CASIAKTSGSYEQYF.

In its sample, this clonotype was seen many times. This sequence joins TRBV12-3 or TRBV12-4 and TRBJ2-2; D perhaps matches TRBD2 (6 bases). V dropped 2 bases and J dropped 13 bases, with 11 bases sitting between them. The CDR3 spans 12 residues. CDR3 nucleotide sequence: TGTGCCAGCAGTTTATCAGGGACTGGGCTGTTTTTT. As protein: CASSLSGTGLFF.

This rearrangement joins TRBV7-6 to TRBJ2-3; D might be TRBD2 (6 bases). This CDR3 has 15 amino acids. Germline CDR1 SGHVS, CDR2 FNYEAQ. V shed 3 bases and J shed 4 bases, with 14 bases lying between them. CDR3 bases: TGTGCCAGCAGCTTCTTAGCGGAAGCCCCAGATACGCAGTATTTT. It translates to CASSFLAEAPDTQYF.

In this sample, this clonotype turned up a few times. The chain uses TRBV24-1 and TRBJ2-1; 8 nucleotides match TRBD2. From germline, CDR1 is KGHDR and CDR2 SFDVKD. CDR3 length: 15 amino acids. Germline trimming cut 7 bases from V and 3 bases from J; bases unmatched to any gene: 7. In DNA form, the CDR3 reads TGTGCCACCAGCCACCCGAGCGGGAGCTACAATGAGCAGTTCTTC. Translation: CATSHPSGSYNEQFF.

This clonotype has just a few counts. The chain uses TRBV6-1 and TRBJ2-7; 7 positions match TRBD1. Germline V gene lookup returns CDR1 MNHNS and CDR2 SASEGT. This CDR3 has 13 residues. After removal of 6 bases from V and 2 bases from J, the junction contained 4 bases not matched to a gene. CDR3 bases: TGTGCCAGCAGACAGGGGCGGGCCTACGAGCAGTACTTC. This codes for CASRQGRAYEQYF.

There are many counts of this clonotype. This chain uses TRBV10-3 with TRBJ2-7; 11 positions match TRBD1. With V trimmed by 9 bases and J by 5 bases, 3 bases remained unmatched. The CDR3 is 12 residues long. CDR1 is ENHRY, CDR2 SYGVKD, per germline. The CDR3 nucleotides are TGTGCCATAGGGACAGGGGGGAACGAGCAGTACTTC. Its protein is CAIGTGGNEQYF.

This clonotype has at least ten counts. The genes are TRBV7-8 and TRBJ2-7; possibly TRBD2 for D (5 bases). The CDR3 runs 14 residues. CDR1 is SGHVS, CDR2 FQNEAQ, per germline. Trimming took off 0 bases at V and 4 bases at J, with 10 bases between the two ends. This CDR3 reads CASSLAPGKYEQYF. In nucleotides, the CDR3 is TGTGCCAGCAGCTTAGCACCGGGGAAGTACGAGCAGTACTTC.

This clonotype was counted only a few times. The genes are TRBV20-1 and TRBJ2-7; the D gene could be TRBD1 or TRBD2 (5 bases each). Per germline, CDR1 DFQATT and CDR2 SNEGSKA (reference sequence). The ends were cut back, 6 bases at V and 9 bases at J, with 12 bases in the middle. The CDR3 is 10 residues long. CDR3 sequence: CSAGPGRQYF. In DNA form, the CDR3 reads TGCAGTGCGGGACCGGGGCGGCAGTACTTC.

This clonotype has just a few counts. V and J are TRBV7-9 and TRBJ2-3, with D possibly being TRBD1 (5 bases). In germline, CDR1 is SEHNR, CDR2 FQNEAQ (reference sequence). The CDR3 has 15 amino acids. V was cut by 5 bases and J by 0 bases, with 12 bases left in between. CDR3 protein: CASSLQTASTDTQYF. In DNA form, the CDR3 reads TGTGCCAGCAGCCTACAGACAGCTAGCACAGATACGCAGTATTTT.

The V gene is TRBV5-1, the J gene TRBJ1-1; D is uncertain. The CDR3 runs to 14 residues. The germline V and J ends were trimmed by 4 bases and 0 bases, with 10 bases remaining between them. CDR1 and CDR2 (germline): SGHRS, YFSETQ. CDR3 sequence reads: CASSPGSMNTEAFF. The CDR3 region has the DNA TGCGCCAGCAGCCCCGGGAGCATGAACACTGAAGCTTTCTTT. The complete variable domain, with remaining parts taken from reference TRBV5-1 and TRBJ1-1, reads KAGVTQTPRYLIKTRGQQVTLSCSPISGHRSVSWYQQTPGQGLQFLFEYFSETQRNKGNFPGRFSGRQFSNSRSEMNVSTLELGDSALYLCASSPGSMNTEAFFGQGTRLTVV.